The 26 T cell receptor beta chains listed next were all sequenced from one sample in a study of T cells in Graves' hyperthyroidism and ophthalmopathy. From RNA transcripts, TCR beta CDR3 regions were amplified. RT-PCR in the first round (using the HTBI primer set) targeted the TCR CDR3. One entry per CDR3 protein results from TCRdb running MiXCR on the multiplex PCR reads. The sample includes 500,000 to 650,000 distinct CDR3 sequences, approximately 17% of them seen just once. Input material: blood. The receptor source for this set is a woman aged 18-29 years with Graves' ophthalmopathy.

This rearrangement joins TRBV12-3 or TRBV12-4 to TRBJ2-7; 7 positions match TRBD1. The CDR3 totals 15 residues. After removal of 1 base from V and 9 bases from J, the junction contained 12 bases not matched to a gene. As DNA, the CDR3 is TGTGCCAGCAGTTTAGAGGGACAGCTAACTCTGGGGCAGTACTTC. Its translation is CASSLEGQLTLGQYF.

This clonotype was recorded a few times. This rearrangement joins TRBV20-1 to TRBJ1-5; tentative D call: TRBD1 (5 bases). With 3 bases removed from V and 5 bases from J, the gap between germline ends came to 11 bases. This CDR3 contains 13 residues. Germline loops: CDR1 DFQATT, CDR2 SNEGSKA (reference sequence). The CDR3 DNA reads TGCAGTGCTAGTTGGGGGGGGGATCAGCCCCAGCATTTT. Its protein is CSASWGGDQPQHF.

In this sample, this clonotype turned up a few times. The CDR3 nucleotides are TGTGCCAGCTCAGAAAGCTCTGGGGCCAACGTCCTGACTTTC. It encodes CASSESSGANVLTF. This chain links TRBV18 with TRBJ2-6; D not resolved. The germline V and J ends were trimmed by 5 bases and 0 bases, with 5 bases remaining between them. Per the germline V gene, CDR1 is KGHSH and CDR2 is LQKENI. The CDR3 covers 14 residues.

There are many counts of this clonotype. This chain connects TRBV11-2 to TRBJ2-7; TRBD2 matches at 7 bases. The CDR3 runs to 16 residues. Per the germline V gene, CDR1 is SGHAT and CDR2 is FQNNGV. V trimming: 2 bases; J trimming: 3 bases; junction bases outside the gene matches: 10. CDR3 coding DNA: TGTGCCAGCAGCTTAACGACAGCGGGGAGAGGCTACGAGCAGTACTTC. It specifies CASSLTTAGRGYEQYF.

This clonotype was counted at least ten times. V gene TRBV7-8 combines with J gene TRBJ2-3, with unresolved D. V lost 5 bases, J lost 1 base, and 13 bases lay in between. Germline CDR1 SGHVS, CDR2 FQNEAQ. The CDR3 has 15 residues. CDR3 DNA: TGTGCCAGCAGCCCTGACCCCTTCCGCACAGATACGCAGTATTTT. It encodes CASSPDPFRTDTQYF. Full variable domain (rest looked up from reference TRBV7-8 and TRBJ2-3): GAGVSQSPRYKVAKRGQDVALRCDPISGHVSLFWYQQALGQGPEFLTYFQNEAQLDKSGLPSDRFFAERPEGSVSTLKIQRTQQEDSAVYLCASSPDPFRTDTQYFGPGTRLTVL.

The genes are TRBV7-3 and TRBJ2-1, with TRBD1 as a possible D gene (5 bases). Trimming shortened V by 2 bases and J by 8 bases, and 10 bases separated the two germline ends. CDR3 length: 13 amino acids. Germline V CDR1 and CDR2: SGHTA, FQGTGA. This CDR3 is CASSLPGSYEQFF. The CDR3 DNA sequence: TGTGCCAGCAGCTTACCAGGGTCGTATGAGCAGTTCTTC.

This clonotype was picked up many times. The DNA of the CDR3 is TGTGCCAGCAGCTTAGTCATTAGCGGGTCGCAAGAGACCCAGTACTTC. Translated, it gives CASSLVISGSQETQYF. This sequence joins TRBV7-9 and TRBJ2-5; TRBD2 agrees at 7 bases. V gave up 1 base and J gave up 2 bases; unmatched junction bases: 7. The CDR3 totals 16 residues. From germline, CDR1 is SEHNR and CDR2 FQNEAQ (reference sequence). The full variable domain, its missing parts supplied by reference TRBV7-9 and TRBJ2-5, is DTGVSQNPRHKITKRGQNVTFRCDPISEHNRLYWYRQTLGQGPEFLTYFQNEAQLEKSRLLSDRFSAERPKGSFSTLEIQRTEQGDSAMYLCASSLVISGSQETQYFGPGTRLLVL.

This clonotype was counted many times. The chain is built from TRBV7-2 and TRBJ1-1; D not certain. V shed 0 bases and J shed 6 bases, with 14 bases lying between them. The CDR3 length is 15 residues. Germline V CDR1 and CDR2: SGHTA, FQGNSA. The CDR3 DNA reads as TGTGCCAGCAGCTTAGCAAACGGAGGTCGGGCTGAAGCTTTCTTT. It is translated as CASSLANGGRAEAFF.

This clonotype was seen a handful of times. The chain is built from TRBV4-3 and TRBJ2-3, with unresolved D. CDR1 is LGHNA and CDR2 is YSLEER in the germline V gene. The CDR3 loop spans 14 amino acids. V lost 1 base to trimming and J lost 1 base, with 6 bases between them. The CDR3 loop is CASSQVRRTDTQYF. The CDR3 DNA sequence: TGCGCCAGCAGCCAAGTCCGGCGCACAGATACGCAGTATTTT.

This clonotype was seen many times. V gene TRBV7-2 combines with J gene TRBJ1-1, with a tentative D call TRBD1 (5 bases). V was cut by 6 bases and J by 4 bases, with 12 bases left in between. There are 13 residues in the CDR3. From germline, CDR1 is SGHTA and CDR2 FQGNSA. The CDR3 is CASRPAQGTEAFF. CDR3 nucleotides: TGTGCCAGCAGACCCGCGCAGGGCACTGAAGCTTTCTTT.

Many counts were recorded for this clonotype. V gene TRBV7-2 combines with J gene TRBJ2-1, with TRBD2 matching over 14 bases. This CDR3 is 20 amino acids long. Unmatched junction bases numbered 11, after V lost 4 bases and J lost 0 bases. Germline assignment: CDR1 SGHTA and CDR2 FQGNSA. The CDR3 reads CASSSGLAGGIQISYNEQFF. The CDR3 DNA reads as TGTGCCAGCAGCTCCGGACTAGCGGGGGGTATTCAAATCTCCTACAATGAGCAGTTCTTC.

This clonotype was seen a handful of times. The gene calls are TRBV7-9 and TRBJ1-4; 7 bases line up with TRBD1. CDR1 is SEHNR, CDR2 FQNEAQ, per germline (reference sequence). The CDR3 runs 14 residues. V was pared by 3 bases and J by 3 bases, with 1 base of the junction left unmatched. In DNA, the CDR3 is TGTGCCAGCAGCTTGGACAGGCCTAATGAAAAACTGTTTTTT. Translation: CASSLDRPNEKLFF.

This clonotype was counted a few times. The chain carries TRBV29-1 and TRBJ2-7; TRBD1 or TRBD2 may be the D gene (5 bases each). Per the germline V gene, CDR1 is SQVTM and CDR2 is ANQGSEA. The CDR3 runs to 14 residues. Between the trimmed V and J ends, which lost 1 base and 1 base, there was a span of 11 bases. CDR3 sequence: CSVEAPGGSYEQYF. DNA of the CDR3: TGCAGCGTTGAAGCCCCTGGGGGATCCTACGAGCAGTACTTC.

The table lists this clonotype with many counts. The gene calls are TRBV2 and TRBJ2-5, with 9 bases identical to TRBD2. The V gene end was trimmed by 6 bases and the J gene end by 1 base; junction bases not matched to a gene: 9. Germline V CDR1 and CDR2: SNHLY, FYNNEI. CDR3 size: 16 residues. CDR3 region: CASSPIAGAFQETQYF. The CDR3 nucleotides read TGTGCCAGCAGCCCCATAGCGGGGGCCTTCCAAGAGACCCAGTACTTC.

Note on this clonotype: This sequence may be a read error, since a much larger clone differs from it by one base. The chain has TRBV6-1 and TRBJ1-4; D might be TRBD1 (5 bases). Between the trimmed V and J ends, which lost 0 bases and 4 bases, there was a span of 9 bases. The germline V gene encodes CDR1 MNHNS and CDR2 SASEGT. The CDR3 is made up of 15 amino acids. The CDR3 loop reads CASSEAPQVNEKLFF. The CDR3 DNA sequence: TGTGCCAGCAGTGAAGCGCCACAGGTTAATGAAAAACTGTTTTTT.

This clonotype was counted many times. The CDR3 sequence: CASSRTDRSNYGYTF. The CDR3 DNA sequence: TGTGCCAGCAGCCGTACCGACAGATCTAACTATGGCTACACCTTC. The gene calls are TRBV14 and TRBJ1-2, with TRBD1 as a possible D gene (5 bases). V was shortened by 4 bases and J by 0 bases, with 12 bases between the two germline ends. This CDR3 comprises 15 residues. CDR1 is SGHDN and CDR2 is FVKESK in the germline V gene.

The sample holds many counts of this clonotype. The chain links TRBV13 to TRBJ1-1; D call uncertain. This CDR3 contains 14 residues. Germline values: CDR1 PRHDT, CDR2 FYEKMQ (reference sequence). Trimming took off 5 bases at V and 5 bases at J, with 15 bases between the two ends. In nucleotides, the CDR3 is TGTGCCAGCAGCCCCGGACCGGATCGGACTGAAGCTTTCTTT. Amino acid sequence: CASSPGPDRTEAFF. The full variable domain, completed using reference TRBV13 and TRBJ1-1, is AAGVIQSPRHLIKEKRETATLKCYPIPRHDTVYWYQQGPGQDPQFLISFYEKMQSDKGSIPDRFSAQQFSDYHSELNMSSLELGDSALYFCASSPGPDRTEAFFGQGTRLTVV.

This clonotype was detected many times. The rearrangement uses TRBV20-1 and TRBJ1-2; D gene uncertain. CDR3 length: 12 amino acids. V lost 6 bases to trimming and J lost 3 bases, with 11 bases between them. Germline V gene lookup returns CDR1 DFQATT and CDR2 SNEGSKA (reference sequence). This chain's CDR3 is CSARRVDYGYTF. The DNA for the CDR3 is TGCAGTGCACGGAGAGTTGACTATGGCTACACCTTC.

This clonotype was counted a few times. This chain connects TRBV3-1 to TRBJ1-2, with TRBD1 matching 8 bases. V lost 5 bases, J lost 8 bases, and 10 bases stayed unmatched. This CDR3 comprises 14 residues. Germline-derived CDR1 and CDR2 are LGHDT and YNNKEL (reference sequence). The CDR3 bases are TGTGCCAGCAGCGTAGAGCAGGGGGCGCAGGGCTACACCTTC. Its translation is CASSVEQGAQGYTF.

The table lists this clonotype with many counts. This chain joins TRBV11-2 and TRBJ2-1; 12 nucleotides match TRBD2. The germline CDR1 and CDR2 sequences are SGHAT and FQNNGV. V lost 5 bases to trimming and J lost 10 bases; unmatched junction nucleotides: 12. CDR3 size: 16 residues. The CDR3 reads CASSVRGLAGGKEQFF. In DNA, the CDR3 is TGTGCCAGCAGCGTAAGAGGCCTAGCGGGAGGGAAGGAGCAGTTCTTC.

This clonotype has a count of ten or more. The V and J genes are TRBV28 and TRBJ2-7, with 8 nucleotides matching TRBD1. The germline V gene has CDR1 MDHEN and CDR2 SYDVKM. Trimming took 4 bases from V and 3 from J; bases not matched to a gene: 8. This CDR3 spans 15 amino acids. This chain's CDR3 is CASSSWTGLIYEQYF. The CDR3 bases are TGTGCCAGCAGTTCGTGGACAGGGTTGATCTACGAGCAGTACTTC. Filled out from reference TRBV28 and TRBJ2-7, the complete variable domain reads DVKVTQSSRYLVKRTGEKVFLECVQDMDHENMFWYRQDPGLGLRLIYFSYDVKMKEKGDIPEGYSVSREKKERFSLILESASTNQTSMYLCASSSWTGLIYEQYFGPGTRLTVT.

This clonotype was observed a handful of times. This chain links TRBV5-1 with TRBJ2-1, with D maybe TRBD1 (5 bases). Trimming cost V 0 bases and J 4 bases, with 8 bases left between them. The CDR3 runs 14 residues. CDR1 SGHRS and CDR2 YFSETQ come from the germline V gene. The CDR3 coding sequence is TGCGCCAGCAGCTTGGAGGCAGGGTACAATGAGCAGTTCTTC. This codes for CASSLEAGYNEQFF.

CDR3 protein: CSAAGGKNTGELFF. The CDR3 DNA is TGCAGTGCCGCGGGCGGTAAAAACACCGGGGAGCTGTTTTTT. The chain employs TRBV20-1 and TRBJ2-2; D might be TRBD2 (5 bases). The CDR3 is 14 amino acids. CDR1 and CDR2 from the germline V gene are DFQATT and SNEGSKA (reference sequence). Trimming took 6 bases from V and 2 from J, leaving 13 bases between them.

This clonotype was recorded at least ten times. J is TRBJ1-1 and V is TRBV20-1; D not resolved. V was clipped by 3 bases and J by 3 bases, with 14 bases between them. This CDR3 has 14 residues. The germline gives CDR1 DFQATT, CDR2 SNEGSKA (reference sequence). As DNA, the CDR3 is TGCAGTGCTAGTCGTGCATTCCCCCACACTGAAGCTTTCTTT. It translates to CSASRAFPHTEAFF.

CDR3 DNA: TGTGCCAGCAGTTTCGGTGGAGGACCCTATACAGATACGCAGTATTTT. It codes for CASSFGGGPYTDTQYF. The genes are TRBV28 and TRBJ2-3, with D maybe TRBD2 (5 bases). In germline, CDR1 is MDHEN, CDR2 SYDVKM. The CDR3 sequence is 16 residues long. V shed 3 bases and J shed 3 bases, with 16 bases lying between them.

This clonotype was counted many times. The J gene is TRBJ2-5, the V gene TRBV12-3 or TRBV12-4; D is tentatively TRBD1 or TRBD2 (6 bases each). This CDR3 is 14 amino acids long. Trimming took 5 bases from V and 5 from J, leaving 15 bases between them. CDR3 nucleotides: TGTGCCAGCAGTGAGGACTGGGGGGCGGAGACCCAGTACTTC. It codes for CASSEDWGAETQYF.